The clone carrying this T cell receptor (beta chain) has a count of ten or more. Its cognate antigen is unknown. The entry originates in a study of T cells in Graves' hyperthyroidism and ophthalmopathy. Study-level findings and limits: Most thyroid clonotypes expanded above 0.001 appeared in blood too.

Orbital computed tomography and thyroid ultrasound, together with serum TRAb and thyroxine and clinical symptoms, were used for diagnoses. The CDR3 sequence is 14 residues long. V lost 2 bases and J lost 2, with 10 bases in between. Germline CDR1 and CDR2: MNHEY and SMNVEV (reference sequence). There were TCR beta CDR3 regions amplified from RNA transcripts. An initial round of RT-PCR targeting the TCR CDR3 relied on the HTBI primer set. TCRdb processed the multiplex PCR reads anew with MiXCR; each CDR3 protein has one entry. This sample has roughly 98,000 distinct CDR3 sequences, with 40% found just once.

Sequencing was done on a sample of peripheral blood or thyroid tissue (not recorded which). This TCR was sampled from a woman aged 25 to 45 with Graves' hyperthyroidism. The V and J genes are TRBV27 and TRBJ2-7; no firm D call. CDR3 nucleotides: TGTGCCAGCAGTTTAGAACAAGGCCCCTACGAGCAGTACTTC. As protein: CASSLEQGPYEQYF.